This T cell receptor (beta chain) was captured in a study of Ad26.COV2.S vaccination and SARS-CoV-2 variants. Study-level background: The study gave Ad26.COV2.S intramuscularly, once or twice 56 days apart.

Measured with immunoSEQ multiplex PCR; TCRdb has only the in-frame clones, and not every one. The sample contains around 300,000 clones, 90% of which appear only once. As for treatment: 15 to 20 received Ad26.COV2.S at low or high dose, single or two shots; about 5 received placebo; per-sample allocation not given. Day 63 after the first injection of vaccine or placebo was the sampling time. The source of this sequence is a person aged 18-65 years who received the Ad26.COV2.S COVID-19 vaccine or a placebo. Sample: peripheral blood, taken in a trial of Ad26.COV2.S vaccine versus placebo.

CDR3 loop: CASRRQDSNYGYTF. CDR3 in DNA: TGTGCCAGTAGGCGACAGGATTCTAACTATGGCTACACCTTC. This chain connects TRBV19 to TRBJ1-2, with D perhaps TRBD1 (6 bases). The CDR3 totals 14 residues. Trimming cost V 6 bases and J 0 bases, with 11 bases left between them. CDR1 LNHDA and CDR2 SQIVND come from the germline V gene (reference sequence).